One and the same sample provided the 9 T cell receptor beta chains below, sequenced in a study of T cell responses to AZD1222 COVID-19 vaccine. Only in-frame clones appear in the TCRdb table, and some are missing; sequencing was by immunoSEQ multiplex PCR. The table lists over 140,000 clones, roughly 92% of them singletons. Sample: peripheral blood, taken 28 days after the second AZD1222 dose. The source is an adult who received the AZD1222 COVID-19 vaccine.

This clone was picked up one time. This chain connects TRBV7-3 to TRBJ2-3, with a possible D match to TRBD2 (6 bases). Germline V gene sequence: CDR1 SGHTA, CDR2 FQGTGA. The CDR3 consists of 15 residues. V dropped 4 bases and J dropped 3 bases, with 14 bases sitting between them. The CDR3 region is CASSSGRGRTDTQYF. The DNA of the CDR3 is TGTGCCAGCAGCTCCGGGAGAGGACGGACAGATACGCAGTATTTT.

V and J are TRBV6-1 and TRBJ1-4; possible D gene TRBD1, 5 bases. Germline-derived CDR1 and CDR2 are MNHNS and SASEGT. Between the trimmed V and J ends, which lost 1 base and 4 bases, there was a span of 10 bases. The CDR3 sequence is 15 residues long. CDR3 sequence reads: CASSEGQPFNEKLFF. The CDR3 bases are TGTGCCAGCAGTGAAGGACAGCCCTTTAATGAAAAACTGTTTTTT.

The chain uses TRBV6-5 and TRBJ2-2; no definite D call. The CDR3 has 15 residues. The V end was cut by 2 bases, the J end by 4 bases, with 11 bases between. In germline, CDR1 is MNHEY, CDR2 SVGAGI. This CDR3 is CASSYLGRSTGELFF. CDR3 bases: TGTGCCAGCAGTTACCTCGGACGGAGCACCGGGGAGCTGTTTTTT.

This CDR3 is CASRPGTGGNTIYF. The CDR3 DNA is TGTGCCAGCAGGCCGGGGACAGGAGGAAACACCATATATTTT. The chain links TRBV27 to TRBJ1-3, with TRBD1 identical over 8 bases. Germline CDR1 is MNHEY and CDR2 is SMNVEV (reference sequence). The CDR3 runs 14 residues. Losses at the gene ends were 6 bases for V and 4 bases for J; bases not matched to a gene: 5.

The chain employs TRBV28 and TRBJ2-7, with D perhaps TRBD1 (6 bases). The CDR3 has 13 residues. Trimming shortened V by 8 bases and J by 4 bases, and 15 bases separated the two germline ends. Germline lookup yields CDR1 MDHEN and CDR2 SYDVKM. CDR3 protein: CASSRDRFYEQYF. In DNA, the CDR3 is TGTGCCAGCTCTAGAGACAGGTTTTACGAGCAGTACTTC.

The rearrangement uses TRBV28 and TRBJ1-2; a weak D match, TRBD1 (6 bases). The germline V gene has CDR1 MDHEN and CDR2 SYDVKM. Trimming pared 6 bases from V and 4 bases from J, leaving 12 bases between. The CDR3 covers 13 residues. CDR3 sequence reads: CASSPPDSYGYTF. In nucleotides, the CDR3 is TGTGCCAGCAGCCCGCCGGACAGCTATGGCTACACCTTC.

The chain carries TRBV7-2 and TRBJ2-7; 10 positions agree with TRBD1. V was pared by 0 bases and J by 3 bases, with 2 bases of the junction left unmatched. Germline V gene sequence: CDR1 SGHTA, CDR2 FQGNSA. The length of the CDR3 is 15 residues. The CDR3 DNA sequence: TGTGCCAGCAGCTTAGCTGGGACAGGGGACTACGAGCAGTACTTC. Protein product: CASSLAGTGDYEQYF. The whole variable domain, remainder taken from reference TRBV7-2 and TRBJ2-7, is GAGVSQSPSNKVTEKGKDVELRCDPISGHTALYWYRQSLGQGLEFLIYFQGNSAPDKSGLPSDRFSAERTGGSVSTLTIQRTQQEDSAVYLCASSLAGTGDYEQYFGPGTRLTVT.

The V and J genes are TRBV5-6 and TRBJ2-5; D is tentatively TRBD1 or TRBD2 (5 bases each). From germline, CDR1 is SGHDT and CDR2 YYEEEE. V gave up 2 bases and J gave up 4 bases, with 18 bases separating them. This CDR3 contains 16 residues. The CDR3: CASSFRSWGLGETQYF. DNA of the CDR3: TGTGCCAGCAGCTTTAGGTCCTGGGGGTTAGGAGAGACCCAGTACTTC. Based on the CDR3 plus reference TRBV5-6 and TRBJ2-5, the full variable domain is DAGVTQSPTHLIKTRGQQVTLRCSPKSGHDTVSWYQQALGQGPQFIFQYYEEEERQRGNFPDRFSGHQFPNYSSELNVNALLLGDSALYLCASSFRSWGLGETQYFGPGTRLLVL.

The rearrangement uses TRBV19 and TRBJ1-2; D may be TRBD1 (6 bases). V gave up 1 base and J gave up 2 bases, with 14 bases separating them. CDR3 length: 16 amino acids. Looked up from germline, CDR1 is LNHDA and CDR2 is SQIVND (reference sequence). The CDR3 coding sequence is TGTGCCAGTAGTATAGGAGGACAGATCATCAACTATGGCTACACCTTC. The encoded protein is CASSIGGQIINYGYTF.